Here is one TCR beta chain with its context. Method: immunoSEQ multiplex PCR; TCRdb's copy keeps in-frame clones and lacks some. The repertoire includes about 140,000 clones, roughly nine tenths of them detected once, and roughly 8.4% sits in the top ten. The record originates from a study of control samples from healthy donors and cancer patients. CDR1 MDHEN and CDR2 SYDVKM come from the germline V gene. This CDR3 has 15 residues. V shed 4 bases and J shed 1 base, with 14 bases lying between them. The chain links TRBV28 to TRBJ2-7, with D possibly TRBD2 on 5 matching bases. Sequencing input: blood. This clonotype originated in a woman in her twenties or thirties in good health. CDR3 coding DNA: TGTGCCAGCAGTTCCCAACTAGGAATATCCTACGAGCAGTACTTC. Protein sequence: CASSSQLGISYEQYF.